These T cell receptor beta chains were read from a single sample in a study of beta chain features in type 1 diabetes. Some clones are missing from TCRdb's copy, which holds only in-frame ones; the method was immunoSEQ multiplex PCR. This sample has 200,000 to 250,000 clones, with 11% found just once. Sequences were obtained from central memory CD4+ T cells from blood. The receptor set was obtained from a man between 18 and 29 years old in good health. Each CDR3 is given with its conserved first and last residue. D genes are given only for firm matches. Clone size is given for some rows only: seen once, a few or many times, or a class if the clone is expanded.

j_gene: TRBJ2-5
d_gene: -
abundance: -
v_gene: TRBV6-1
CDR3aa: CASPPLGSPWTQYF
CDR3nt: TGTGCCAGCCCTCCACTCGGCTCCCCCTGGACCCAGTACTTC

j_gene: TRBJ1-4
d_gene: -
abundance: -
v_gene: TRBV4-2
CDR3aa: CASSQGNRGNPTNEKLFF
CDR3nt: TGTGCCAGCAGCCAAGGGAACCGGGGTAATCCAACTAATGAAAAACTGTTTTTT

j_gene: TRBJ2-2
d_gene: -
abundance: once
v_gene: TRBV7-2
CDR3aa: CASSLAGELFF
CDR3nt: TGTGCCAGCAGCTTGGCCGGGGAGCTGTTTTTT

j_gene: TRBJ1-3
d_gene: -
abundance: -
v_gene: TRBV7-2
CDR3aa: CASSSRSGNTIYF
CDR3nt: TGTGCCAGCAGCTCGCGCTCTGGAAACACCATATATTTT

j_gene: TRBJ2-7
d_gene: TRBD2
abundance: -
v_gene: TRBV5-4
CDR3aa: CASSLRLAGTGEQYF
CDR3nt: TGTGCCAGCAGCTTGAGGCTAGCGGGTACTGGGGAGCAGTACTTC

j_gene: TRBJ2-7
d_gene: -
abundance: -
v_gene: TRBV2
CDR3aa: CASSKDRMYEQYF
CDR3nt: TGTGCCAGCAGTAAAGACAGGATGTACGAGCAGTACTTC

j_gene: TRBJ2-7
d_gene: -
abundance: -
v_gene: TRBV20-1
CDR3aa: CSARGLHEQYF
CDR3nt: TGCAGTGCTAGGGGCCTCCACGAGCAGTACTTC

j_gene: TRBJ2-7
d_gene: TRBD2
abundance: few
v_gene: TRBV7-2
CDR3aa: CASSSPSGSSYEQYF
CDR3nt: TGTGCCAGCAGCTCCCCTAGCGGGAGTTCCTACGAGCAGTACTTC

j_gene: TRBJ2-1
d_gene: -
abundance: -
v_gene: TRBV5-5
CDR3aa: CASSLVKEQFF
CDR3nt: TGTGCCAGCAGCTTGGTAAAGGAGCAGTTCTTC

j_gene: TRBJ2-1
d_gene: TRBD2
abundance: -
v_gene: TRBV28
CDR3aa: CASTELAGAHYEQFF
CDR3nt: TGTGCCAGCACCGAACTAGCGGGAGCGCACTATGAGCAGTTCTTC

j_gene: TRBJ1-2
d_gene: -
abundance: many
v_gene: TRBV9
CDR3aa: CASSVDSNYGYTF
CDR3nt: TGTGCCAGCAGCGTAGACAGTAACTATGGCTACACCTTC

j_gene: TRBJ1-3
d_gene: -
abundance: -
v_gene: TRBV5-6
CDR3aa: CASSFSEGSGNTIYF
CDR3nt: TGTGCCAGCAGCTTCAGCGAGGGGTCTGGAAACACCATATATTTT

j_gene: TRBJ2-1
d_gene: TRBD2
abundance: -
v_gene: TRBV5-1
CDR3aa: CASSPPRLADNEQFF
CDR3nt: TGCGCCAGCAGCCCGCCTCGACTAGCGGACAATGAGCAGTTCTTC

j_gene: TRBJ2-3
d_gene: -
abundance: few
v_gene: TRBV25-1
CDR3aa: CASVGATQYF
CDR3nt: TGTGCCAGCGTGGGGGCCACGCAGTATTTT

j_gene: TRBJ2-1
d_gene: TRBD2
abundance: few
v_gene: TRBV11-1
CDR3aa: CASSLRTSGDSSYNEQFF
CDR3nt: TGTGCCAGCAGCTTGCGGACTAGCGGGGATAGCTCCTACAATGAGCAGTTCTTC

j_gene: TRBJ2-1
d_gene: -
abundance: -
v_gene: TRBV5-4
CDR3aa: CASSLAGSGYNEQFF
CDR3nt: TGTGCCAGCAGCTTGGCAGGGTCTGGGTACAATGAGCAGTTCTTC

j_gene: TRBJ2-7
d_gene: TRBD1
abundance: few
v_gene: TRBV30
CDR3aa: CAWSPYRGISYEQYF
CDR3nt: TGTGCCTGGAGTCCATACAGGGGGATCTCTTACGAGCAGTACTTC

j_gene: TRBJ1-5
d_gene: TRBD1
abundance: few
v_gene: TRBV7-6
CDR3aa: CASSFPGDSQPQHF
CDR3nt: TGTGCCAGCAGCTTTCCCGGGGACAGTCAGCCCCAGCATTTT

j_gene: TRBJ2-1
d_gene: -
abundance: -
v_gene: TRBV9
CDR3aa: CASSVGRNGNEQFF
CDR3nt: TGTGCCAGCAGCGTGGGGAGGAATGGGAATGAGCAGTTCTTC

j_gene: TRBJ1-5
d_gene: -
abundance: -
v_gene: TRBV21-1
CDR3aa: CASTPGPKHF
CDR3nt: TGTGCCAGCACTCCGGGCCCGAAGCATTTT

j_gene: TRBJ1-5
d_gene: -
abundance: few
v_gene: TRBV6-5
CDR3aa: CASSLEYSNQPQHF
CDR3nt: TGTGCCAGTAGCCTGGAGTATAGCAATCAGCCCCAGCATTTT

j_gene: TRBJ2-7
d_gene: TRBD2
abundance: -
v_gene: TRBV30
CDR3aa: CAWSRAGGSSSYEQYF
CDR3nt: TGTGCCTGGAGCCGGGCGGGAGGGTCGAGCTCCTACGAGCAGTACTTC

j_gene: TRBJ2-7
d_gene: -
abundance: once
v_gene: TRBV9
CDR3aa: CASSRTDWGAYEQYF
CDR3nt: TGTGCCAGCAGCCGAACCGACTGGGGGGCCTACGAGCAGTACTTC

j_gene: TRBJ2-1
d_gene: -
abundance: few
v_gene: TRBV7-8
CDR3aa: CASSPSFGGQFF
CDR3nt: TGTGCCAGCAGCCCCTCTTTCGGGGGGCAGTTCTTC

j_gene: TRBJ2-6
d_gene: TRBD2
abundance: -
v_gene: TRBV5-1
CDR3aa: CASMAGGSGANVLTF
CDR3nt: TGCGCCAGCATGGCGGGGGGCTCTGGGGCCAACGTCCTGACTTTC

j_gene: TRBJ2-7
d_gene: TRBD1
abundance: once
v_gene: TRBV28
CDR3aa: CASSPPGQGVYEQYF
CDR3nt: TGTGCCAGCAGTCCTCCGGGACAGGGGGTCTACGAGCAGTACTTC

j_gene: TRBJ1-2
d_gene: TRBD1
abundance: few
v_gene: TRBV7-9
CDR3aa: CASSLGQGRSYTF
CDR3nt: TGTGCCAGCAGCCTGGGACAGGGCAGGAGCTACACCTTC

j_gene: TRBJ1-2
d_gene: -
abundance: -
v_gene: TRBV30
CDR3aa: CALRRGHTFGYGYTF
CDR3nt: TGTGCCCTCCGAAGGGGACACACATTTGGCTATGGCTACACCTTC

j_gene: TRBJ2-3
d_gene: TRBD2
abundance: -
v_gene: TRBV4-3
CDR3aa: CASSQEGAGGTDTQYF
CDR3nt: TGCGCCAGCAGCCAAGAAGGAGCGGGAGGCACAGATACGCAGTATTTT

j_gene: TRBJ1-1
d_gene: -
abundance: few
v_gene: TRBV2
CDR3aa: CASTERGGNTEAFF
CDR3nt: TGTGCCAGCACCGAGAGGGGAGGGAACACTGAAGCTTTCTTT

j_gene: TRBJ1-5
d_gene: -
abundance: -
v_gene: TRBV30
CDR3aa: CASGSNQPQHF
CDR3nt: TGTGCCTCAGGGAGCAATCAGCCCCAGCATTTT